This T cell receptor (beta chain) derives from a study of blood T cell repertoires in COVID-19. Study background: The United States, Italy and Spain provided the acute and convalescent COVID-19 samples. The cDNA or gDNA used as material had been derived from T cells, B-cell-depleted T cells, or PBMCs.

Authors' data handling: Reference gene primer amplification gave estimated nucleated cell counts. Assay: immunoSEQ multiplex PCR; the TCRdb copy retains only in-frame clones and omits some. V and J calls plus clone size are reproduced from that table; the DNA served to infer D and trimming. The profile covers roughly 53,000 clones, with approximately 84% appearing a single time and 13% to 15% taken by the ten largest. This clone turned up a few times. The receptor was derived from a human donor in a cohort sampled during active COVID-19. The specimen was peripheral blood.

CDR3 DNA sequence: TGTGCCAGCAGCTTCCGTACTAGCGGAATCACAGATACGCAGTATTTT. It codes for CASSFRTSGITDTQYF. The V call is TRBV7-9, the J call TRBJ2-3; 8 bases line up with TRBD2. After removal of 3 bases from V and 2 bases from J, the junction contained 7 bases not matched to a gene. In germline, CDR1 is SEHNR, CDR2 FQNEAQ (reference sequence). This CDR3 has 16 residues.